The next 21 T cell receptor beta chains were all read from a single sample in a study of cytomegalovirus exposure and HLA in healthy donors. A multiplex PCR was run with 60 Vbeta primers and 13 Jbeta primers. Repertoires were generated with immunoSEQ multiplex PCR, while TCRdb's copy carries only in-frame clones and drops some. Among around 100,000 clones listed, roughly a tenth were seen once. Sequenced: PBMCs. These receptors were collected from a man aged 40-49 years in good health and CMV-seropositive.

CDR3 nucleotides: TGCGCCAGCACCCCGGGACATCAGAACACTGAAGCTTTCTTT. Protein sequence: CASTPGHQNTEAFF. The V and J genes are TRBV5-1 and TRBJ1-1; tentatively, D is TRBD1 (6 bases). CDR1 is SGHRS and CDR2 is YFSETQ in the germline V gene. V lost 6 bases to trimming and J lost 1 base, with 13 bases between them. The CDR3 contains 14 residues.

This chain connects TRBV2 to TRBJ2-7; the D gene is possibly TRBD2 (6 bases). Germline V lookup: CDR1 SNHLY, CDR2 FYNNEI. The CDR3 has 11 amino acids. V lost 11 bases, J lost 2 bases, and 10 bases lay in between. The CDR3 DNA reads TGTGCCCTGGGGGGTGCCTACGAGCAGTACTTC. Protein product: CALGGAYEQYF.

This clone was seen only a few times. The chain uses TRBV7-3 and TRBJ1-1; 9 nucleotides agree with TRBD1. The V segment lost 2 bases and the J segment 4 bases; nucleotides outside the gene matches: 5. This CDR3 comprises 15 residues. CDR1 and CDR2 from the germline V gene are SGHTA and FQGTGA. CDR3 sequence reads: CASSLLGTGSTEAFF. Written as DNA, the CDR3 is TGTGCCAGCAGCTTACTGGGGACAGGGTCCACTGAAGCTTTCTTT.

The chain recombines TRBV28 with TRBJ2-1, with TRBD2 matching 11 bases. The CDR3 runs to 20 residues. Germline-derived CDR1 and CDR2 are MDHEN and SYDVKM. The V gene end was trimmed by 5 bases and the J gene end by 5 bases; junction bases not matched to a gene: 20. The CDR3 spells CASSLTPGTSGIRKDNEQFF. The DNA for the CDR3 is TGTGCCAGCAGTCTAACCCCCGGGACTAGCGGTATTAGGAAGGACAATGAGCAGTTCTTC.

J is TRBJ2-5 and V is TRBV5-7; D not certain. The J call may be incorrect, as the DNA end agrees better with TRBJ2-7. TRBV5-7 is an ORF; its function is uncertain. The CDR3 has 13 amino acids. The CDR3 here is CASSAWAPDEQYF. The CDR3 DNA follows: TGTGCCAGCAGTGCGTGGGCCCCTGACGAGCAGTACTTC.

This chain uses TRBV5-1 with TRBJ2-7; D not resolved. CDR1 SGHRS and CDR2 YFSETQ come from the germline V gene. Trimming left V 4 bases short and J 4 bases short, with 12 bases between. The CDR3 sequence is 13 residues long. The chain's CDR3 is CASSPPRSYEQYF. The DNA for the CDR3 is TGCGCCAGCAGCCCACCTCGGTCGTACGAGCAGTACTTC.

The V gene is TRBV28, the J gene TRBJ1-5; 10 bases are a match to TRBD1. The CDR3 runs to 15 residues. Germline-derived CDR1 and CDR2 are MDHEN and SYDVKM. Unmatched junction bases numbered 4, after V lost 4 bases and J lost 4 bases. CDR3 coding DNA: TGTGCCAGCAGTTGGGACAGGGGAAAGAATCAGCCCCAGCATTTT. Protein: CASSWDRGKNQPQHF.

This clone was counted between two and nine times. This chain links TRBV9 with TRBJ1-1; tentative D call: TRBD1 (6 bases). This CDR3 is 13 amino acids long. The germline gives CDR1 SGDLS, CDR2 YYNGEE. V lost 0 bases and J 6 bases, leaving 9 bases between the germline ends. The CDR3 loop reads CASSVDRAAEAFF. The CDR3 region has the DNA TGTGCCAGCAGCGTAGACAGGGCTGCTGAAGCTTTCTTT.

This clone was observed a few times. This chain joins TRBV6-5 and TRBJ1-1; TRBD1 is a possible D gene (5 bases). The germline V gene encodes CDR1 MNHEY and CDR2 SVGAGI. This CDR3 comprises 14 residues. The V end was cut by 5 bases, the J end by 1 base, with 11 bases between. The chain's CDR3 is CASSTQTENTEAFF. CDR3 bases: TGTGCCAGCAGTACACAGACAGAGAACACTGAAGCTTTCTTT.

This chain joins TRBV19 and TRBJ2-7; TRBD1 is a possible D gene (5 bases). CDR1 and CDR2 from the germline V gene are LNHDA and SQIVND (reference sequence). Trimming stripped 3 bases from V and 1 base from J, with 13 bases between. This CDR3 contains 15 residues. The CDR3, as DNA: TGTGCCAGTAGTATTGGGGCAGTTCCTTCCTACGAGCAGTACTTC. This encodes CASSIGAVPSYEQYF.

The DNA of the CDR3 is TGTGCCAGCAGCATTGACAGGGTAACGACTGAAGCTTTCTTT. Its protein product is CASSIDRVTTEAFF. The chain carries TRBV11-2 and TRBJ1-1; 7 bases line up with TRBD1. Losses at the gene ends were 5 bases for V and 5 bases for J; bases not matched to a gene: 8. CDR1 is SGHAT, CDR2 FQNNGV, per germline. CDR3 length: 14 residues.

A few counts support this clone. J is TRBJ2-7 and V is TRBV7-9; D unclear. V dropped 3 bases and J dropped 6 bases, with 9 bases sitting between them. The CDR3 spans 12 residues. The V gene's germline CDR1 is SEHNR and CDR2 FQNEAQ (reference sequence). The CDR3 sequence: CASSLSTLEQYF. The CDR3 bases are TGTGCCAGCAGCTTGAGTACCCTCGAGCAGTACTTC.

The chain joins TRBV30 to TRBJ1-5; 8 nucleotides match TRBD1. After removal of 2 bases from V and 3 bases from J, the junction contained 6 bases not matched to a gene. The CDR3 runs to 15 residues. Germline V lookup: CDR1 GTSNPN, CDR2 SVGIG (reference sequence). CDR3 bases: TGTGCCTGGAGTTACAGGGGGAATCACAATCAGCCCCAGCATTTT. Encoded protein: CAWSYRGNHNQPQHF.

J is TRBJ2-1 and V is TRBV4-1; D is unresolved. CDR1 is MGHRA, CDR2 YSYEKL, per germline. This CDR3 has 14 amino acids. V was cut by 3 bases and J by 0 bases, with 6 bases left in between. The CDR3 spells CASSQSPSYNEQFF. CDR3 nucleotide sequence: TGCGCCAGCAGCCAGAGTCCCTCCTACAATGAGCAGTTCTTC.

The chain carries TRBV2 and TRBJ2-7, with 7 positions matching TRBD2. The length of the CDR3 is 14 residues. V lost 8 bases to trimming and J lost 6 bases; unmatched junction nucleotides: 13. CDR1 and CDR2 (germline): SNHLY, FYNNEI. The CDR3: CASLMREGVLEQYF. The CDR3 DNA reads TGTGCCAGCTTGATGAGGGAGGGCGTTCTCGAGCAGTACTTC.

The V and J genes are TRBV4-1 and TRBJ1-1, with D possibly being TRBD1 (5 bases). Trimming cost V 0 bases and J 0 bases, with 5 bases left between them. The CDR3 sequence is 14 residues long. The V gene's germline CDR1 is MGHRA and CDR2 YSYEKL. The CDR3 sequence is CASSQDRVNTEAFF. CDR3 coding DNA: TGCGCCAGCAGCCAAGACAGGGTGAACACTGAAGCTTTCTTT.

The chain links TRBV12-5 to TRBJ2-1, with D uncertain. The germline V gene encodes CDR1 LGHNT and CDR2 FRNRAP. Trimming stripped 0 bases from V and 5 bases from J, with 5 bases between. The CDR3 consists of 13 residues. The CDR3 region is CASGLVPNNEQFF. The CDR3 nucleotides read TGTGCTAGTGGTTTGGTACCTAACAATGAGCAGTTCTTC.

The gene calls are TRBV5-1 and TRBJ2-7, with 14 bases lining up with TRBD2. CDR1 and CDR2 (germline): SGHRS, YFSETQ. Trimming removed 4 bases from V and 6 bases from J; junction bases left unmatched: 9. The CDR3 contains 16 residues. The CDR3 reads CASSPGLAGGYGEQYF. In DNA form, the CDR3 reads TGCGCCAGCAGCCCCGGACTAGCGGGAGGTTATGGCGAGCAGTACTTC.

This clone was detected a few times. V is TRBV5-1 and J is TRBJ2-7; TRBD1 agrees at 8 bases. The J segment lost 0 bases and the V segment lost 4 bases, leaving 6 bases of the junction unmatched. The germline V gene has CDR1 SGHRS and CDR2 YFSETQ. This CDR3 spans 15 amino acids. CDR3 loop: CASSGTGQVSYEQYF. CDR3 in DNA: TGCGCCAGCAGCGGTACGGGACAGGTCTCCTACGAGCAGTACTTC.

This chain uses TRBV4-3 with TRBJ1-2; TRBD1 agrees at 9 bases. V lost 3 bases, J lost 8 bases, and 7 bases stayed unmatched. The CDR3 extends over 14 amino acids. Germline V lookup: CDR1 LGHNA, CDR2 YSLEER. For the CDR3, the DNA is TGCGCCAGCAGCCAGGGGACAGGGAAGGGCGGCTACACCTTC. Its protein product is CASSQGTGKGGYTF.

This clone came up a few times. The CDR3 region is CAISAQGYDGYTF. For the CDR3, the DNA is TGTGCCATCAGTGCACAGGGATATGATGGCTACACCTTC. J is TRBJ1-2 and V is TRBV10-3; TRBD1 might be the D (6 bases). Germline CDR1 is ENHRY and CDR2 is SYGVKD. Trimming cost V 4 bases and J 6 bases, with 12 bases left between them. This CDR3 is built from 13 residues.